This TCR beta chain is drawn from a study of T cells in Graves' hyperthyroidism and ophthalmopathy. Diagnostic decisions used clinical symptoms, serum thyroxine and TRAb, thyroid ultrasound and orbital computed tomography. Findings and caveats of the study: Median prediction lead before ophthalmopathy onset was 6.5 to 7 months with the model.

RNA transcripts gave rise to amplified TCR beta CDR3 regions. TCR CDR3 underwent first-round RT-PCR with the HTBI primer set. Using its own MiXCR run on the multiplex PCR reads, TCRdb lists one record per CDR3 protein. In the table there are around 350,000 distinct CDR3 sequences, roughly 15% of which are singletons. This CDR3 spans 15 amino acids. The V and J ends lost 1 base and 4 bases respectively, with 14 bases between them. The germline V gene has CDR1 SGHTA and CDR2 FQGNSA. This clonotype was detected many times. Its specificity is not known. The sequence was obtained from a woman aged 60-75 years with Graves' ophthalmopathy. Sequences were obtained from blood. The V call is TRBV7-2, the J call TRBJ2-7; perhaps TRBD2 as D (6 bases). The CDR3, as DNA: TGTGCCAGCAGCTTAGAGGGCGGGATTGGTTACGAGCAGTACTTC. It is translated as CASSLEGGIGYEQYF. Supplemented by reference TRBV7-2 and TRBJ2-7, the full variable domain reads GAGVSQSPSNKVTEKGKDVELRCDPISGHTALYWYRQSLGQGLEFLIYFQGNSAPDKSGLPSDRFSAERTGGSVSTLTIQRTQQEDSAVYLCASSLEGGIGYEQYFGPGTRLTVT.